This TCR beta chain derives from a study of blood T cell repertoires in COVID-19. Study-wide background: T cells, B-cell-depleted T cells, or PBMCs provided the cDNA or gDNA that served as material.

Measured with immunoSEQ multiplex PCR; TCRdb has only the in-frame clones, and not every one. Altogether fewer than 200,000 clones are present, over 80% being singletons, with the ten largest covering approximately 8%. This clonotype was obtained from a woman in her 70s with COVID-19, enrolled during active disease. The source material was peripheral blood.

The CDR3 is CASSEASFREAFF. The CDR3 coding sequence is TGTGCCAGCAGTGAAGCGTCATTCAGAGAAGCTTTCTTT. The chain couples TRBV2 to TRBJ1-1; D gene uncertain. CDR1 is SNHLY and CDR2 is FYNNEI in the germline V gene. V lost 0 bases and J 8 bases, leaving 10 bases between the germline ends. The CDR3 sequence is 13 residues long.